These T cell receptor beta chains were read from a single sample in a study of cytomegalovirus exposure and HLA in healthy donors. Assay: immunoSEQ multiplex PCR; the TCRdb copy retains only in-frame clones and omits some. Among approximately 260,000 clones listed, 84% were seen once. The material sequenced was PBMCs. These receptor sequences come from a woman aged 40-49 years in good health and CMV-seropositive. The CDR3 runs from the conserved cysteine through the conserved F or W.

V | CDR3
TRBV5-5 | CASSADTFPYNEQFF
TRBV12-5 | CASGSDRGSSGYTF
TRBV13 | CASRLAGIHEQYF
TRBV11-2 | CASSLEQFYEQYF
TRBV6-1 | CASSGLATGGRLFQPQHF
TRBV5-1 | CASSVNIAGRNTEAFF
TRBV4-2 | CASSQVTSGIGTDTQYF
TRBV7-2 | CASSLASSPGLMFF
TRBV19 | CASSIWGLQETQYF
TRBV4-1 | CASSQESSGSYEQYF
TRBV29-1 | CSVGGDLSTGELFF
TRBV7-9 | CASSPDWTYEQYF
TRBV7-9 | CASSAQDKSNTEAFF
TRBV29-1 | CSVNRGTAFF
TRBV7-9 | CASSPTGSLADTQYF
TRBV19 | CASSIGFLADTQYF
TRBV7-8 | CASSSATVGGYTF
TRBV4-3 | CASSPMSPPSGRGNEQFF